Given below is one T cell receptor (beta chain) in context. This sample was included in a study of blood T cell repertoires in COVID-19. Study information: Donors in the United States, Italy and Spain gave samples during acute or convalescent COVID-19. In each case, the material was cDNA or gDNA derived from T cells, B-cell-depleted T cells, or PBMCs.

Methods used by the authors: Counts of nucleated cells, estimated from reference gene primer amplification, were obtained. Sequenced by immunoSEQ multiplex PCR; TCRdb stores in-frame clones only, minus some. The V and J calls and clone size are taken from that table; D and trimming were inferred from the DNA. The sample includes about 180,000 clones, nearly 80% seen only once; the top ten take approximately 26%. The source of this sequence is a woman between 65 and 79 years old with acute or convalescent COVID-19. The sample was peripheral blood.

For the CDR3, the DNA is TGTGCCAGCAGTAAAAGCACATCGGCAGGCGAGCAGTACTTC. Encoded protein: CASSKSTSAGEQYF. The chain couples TRBV6-2 or TRBV6-3 to TRBJ2-7; D remains unclear. The CDR3 extends over 14 amino acids. Deletions cut 5 bases from V and 6 bases from J, with 17 bases between. Germline-derived CDR1 and CDR2 are MNHEY and SVGEGT.